The sequence of this T cell receptor beta chain was determined in a study of identical twins. Comments on this clonotype: A much larger clone sits a single nucleotide away, making a read error possible.

This CDR3 has 11 amino acids. V was cut by 4 bases and J by 11 bases, with 11 bases left in between. CDR1 is SNHLY, CDR2 FYNNEI, per germline. MiXCR, run by TCRdb on the 5' RACE reads, gives a single entry per CDR3 protein. The sample lists some 1,600,000 distinct CDR3 sequences; 25% to 35% were seen once. The chain employs TRBV2 and TRBJ2-5; perhaps TRBD1 as D (5 bases). Sequencing was carried out using cord blood. The sequence was collected from a newborn girl in good health. CDR3 in amino acids: CASSALDKQYF. CDR3 sequence (DNA): TGTGCCAGCAGTGCTTTGGACAAGCAGTACTTC.